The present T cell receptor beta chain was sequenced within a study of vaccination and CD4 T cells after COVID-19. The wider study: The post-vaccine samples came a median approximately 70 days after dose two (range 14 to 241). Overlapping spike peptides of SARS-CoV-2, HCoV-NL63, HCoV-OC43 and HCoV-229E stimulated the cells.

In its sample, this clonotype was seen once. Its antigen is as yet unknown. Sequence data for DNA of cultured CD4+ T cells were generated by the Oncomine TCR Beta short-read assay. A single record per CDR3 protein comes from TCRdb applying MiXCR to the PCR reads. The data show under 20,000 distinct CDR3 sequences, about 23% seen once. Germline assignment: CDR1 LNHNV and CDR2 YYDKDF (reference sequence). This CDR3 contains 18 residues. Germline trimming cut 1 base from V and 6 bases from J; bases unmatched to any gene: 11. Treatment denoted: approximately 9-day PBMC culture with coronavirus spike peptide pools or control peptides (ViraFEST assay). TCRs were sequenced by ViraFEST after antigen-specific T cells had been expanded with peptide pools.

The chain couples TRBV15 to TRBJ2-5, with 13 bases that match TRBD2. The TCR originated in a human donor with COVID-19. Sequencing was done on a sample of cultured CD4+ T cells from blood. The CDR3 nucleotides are TGTGCCACCAGCAGAGGGGGGGGGCGACTAGCGGGGGGAAAGACCCAGTACTTC. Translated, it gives CATSRGGGRLAGGKTQYF.